A selection of T cell receptor beta chains follows, all from one sample in a study of blood T cell repertoires in COVID-19. TCRdb's table, derived via immunoSEQ multiplex PCR, lists solely in-frame clones and lacks some. The sample carries hundreds of thousands of clones, 65% to 90% recorded once. Sequencing input: PBMCs or T cells enriched from blood (not recorded which). These receptors were taken from a young man who had recovered from COVID-19. Both conserved end residues are part of each CDR3. D genes are given only for firm matches. Not every row has a clone size; where given, it reads once, few, many or a size class.

few	TRBV14	NA	TRBJ1-1	13	CASSQDQNTEAFF	TGTGCCAGCAGCCAAGATCAGAACACTGAAGCTTTCTTT
NA	TRBV10-2	TRBD1	TRBJ1-1	14	CASGQGLLNTEAFF	TGCGCCAGTGGACAGGGACTTTTGAACACTGAAGCTTTCTTT
NA	TRBV5-1	TRBD2	TRBJ2-7	14	CASSLEASGYEQYF	TGCGCCAGCAGCTTGGAGGCTAGCGGCTACGAGCAGTACTTC
NA	TRBV19	NA	TRBJ2-7	12	CASSMAGNEQYF	TGTGCCAGTAGTATGGCCGGGAACGAGCAGTACTTC
NA	TRBV12-5	TRBD1	TRBJ1-5	12	CASGTGGQPQHF	TGTGCTAGTGGCACAGGGGGTCAGCCCCAGCATTTT
NA	TRBV9	NA	TRBJ1-5	16	CASSDDPQGTLQPQHF	TGTGCCAGCAGCGACGACCCACAGGGAACTCTTCAGCCCCAGCATTTT
NA	TRBV14	NA	TRBJ1-5	15	CASRRIRGSNQPQHF	TGTGCCAGCAGACGGATCAGGGGAAGCAATCAGCCCCAGCATTTT
few	TRBV19	TRBD1	TRBJ2-1	15	CASSRDRVGHNEQFF	TGTGCCAGTAGTAGGGACAGGGTTGGTCACAATGAGCAGTTCTTC
NA	TRBV5-1	TRBD2	TRBJ2-7	16	CASSWGLAGGTYEQYF	TGCGCCAGCAGCTGGGGACTAGCGGGGGGAACTTACGAGCAGTACTTC
NA	TRBV3-1/TRBV3-2	TRBD2	TRBJ2-7	15	CASSPGTSGDYEQYF	TGTGCCAGCAGCCCCGGGACTAGCGGGGATTACGAGCAGTACTTC
NA	TRBV27	NA	TRBJ2-7	13	CASSYTGSNEQYF	TGTGCCAGCAGTTACACAGGGTCCAACGAGCAGTACTTC
NA	TRBV5-1	TRBD2	TRBJ2-5	17	CASVKLAGGPSVETQYF	TGCGCCAGCGTCAAGCTAGCGGGAGGGCCGTCGGTGGAGACCCAGTACTTC
NA	TRBV5-1	TRBD2	TRBJ2-1	15	CASSLAGGPVNEQFF	TGCGCCAGCAGCTTGGCGGGAGGGCCTGTCAATGAGCAGTTCTTC
NA	TRBV24-1	TRBD1	TRBJ1-5	16	CATSDRARGWNQPQHF	TGTGCCACCAGTGACCGGGCCAGGGGGTGGAACCAGCCCCAGCATTTT
NA	TRBV30	TRBD1	TRBJ1-5	16	CAWRSPGQESNQPQHF	TGTGCCTGGAGGAGTCCGGGACAGGAAAGCAATCAGCCCCAGCATTTT
NA	TRBV29-1	NA	TRBJ2-3	12	CSVAKFTDTQYF	TGCAGCGTTGCAAAATTCACAGATACGCAGTATTTT
NA	TRBV7-6	TRBD2	TRBJ2-1	17	CASSPQLAGGPGHEQFF	TGTGCCAGCAGCCCCCAACTAGCGGGAGGGCCCGGTCATGAGCAGTTCTTC
NA	TRBV28	NA	TRBJ2-3	15	CASSLVTGSGDTQYF	TGTGCCAGCAGTTTGGTAACCGGGTCTGGAGATACGCAGTATTTT
NA	TRBV7-9	TRBD1	TRBJ2-1	17	CASSSRDRGIPYNEQFF	TGTGCCAGCAGCTCCCGGGACAGGGGGATTCCCTACAATGAGCAGTTCTTC
NA	TRBV3-1/TRBV3-2	NA	TRBJ2-3	15	CASSQSGTRTDTQYF	TGTGCCAGCAGCCAATCTGGGACTCGCACAGATACGCAGTATTTT
NA	TRBV5-8	NA	TRBJ1-5	14	CASKGRYSNQPQHF	TGTGCCAGCAAGGGGCGGTATAGCAATCAGCCCCAGCATTTT
NA	TRBV11-2	NA	TRBJ1-2	16	CASRTSRAQHGYGYTF	TGTGCCAGCCGAACTAGCCGGGCCCAACACGGCTATGGCTACACCTTC
NA	TRBV4-1	TRBD2	TRBJ2-7	14	CASSHEGLADEQYF	TGCGCCAGCAGCCATGAAGGACTAGCTGACGAGCAGTACTTC
NA	TRBV5-6	NA	TRBJ1-5	13	CASSPQGNQPQHF	TGTGCCAGCAGCCCACAGGGAAATCAGCCCCAGCATTTT
NA	TRBV19	TRBD1	TRBJ1-2	15	CASSIEPGQGSGYTF	TGTGCCAGTAGTATCGAGCCCGGACAGGGAAGCGGCTACACCTTC
once	TRBV12-5	NA	TRBJ2-3	13	CASGLSGADTQYF	TGTGCTAGTGGTTTATCCGGGGCAGATACGCAGTATTTT
NA	TRBV2	TRBD2	TRBJ2-5	15	CASSLGLASQETQYF	TGTGCCAGCAGTCTGGGACTAGCGAGTCAAGAGACCCAGTACTTC
NA	TRBV7-2	NA	TRBJ1-2	13	CASSIPGTDGYTF	TGTGCTAGCAGCATCCCCGGGACTGATGGCTACACCTTC
NA	TRBV7-2	NA	TRBJ2-7	16	CASSSPQSPDSDEQYF	TGTGCCAGCAGCTCACCCCAAAGCCCAGACTCGGACGAGCAGTACTTC
NA	TRBV11-2	NA	TRBJ1-2	13	CASSSGVVDGYTF	TGTGCCAGCAGCTCAGGGGTCGTCGATGGCTACACCTTC
NA	TRBV7-9	TRBD2	TRBJ2-7	16	CASSLAIAGGQHEQYF	TGTGCCAGCAGCTTAGCGATAGCGGGGGGCCAACACGAGCAGTACTTC
NA	TRBV6-4	TRBD1	TRBJ2-2	15	CASSEAKGAPGELFF	TGTGCCAGCAGTGAGGCCAAGGGGGCGCCCGGGGAGCTGTTTTTT
NA	TRBV7-6	NA	TRBJ2-5	13	CASSLHSQETQYF	TGTGCCAGCAGCTTACACAGTCAAGAGACCCAGTACTTC
once	TRBV5-1	TRBD2	TRBJ2-2	18	CASSLRARLAENTGELFF	TGCGCCAGCAGCCTGCGGGCCAGACTAGCGGAAAACACCGGGGAGCTGTTTTTT
NA	TRBV30	NA	TRBJ1-2	14	CAWSPSRLVYGYTF	TGTGCCTGGAGTCCCTCGCGTCTGGTCTATGGCTACACCTTC
NA	TRBV10-1	NA	TRBJ2-3	15	CASSGPPGDTDTQYF	TGCGCCAGCAGTGGTCCCCCCGGTGACACAGATACGCAGTATTTT
NA	TRBV28	NA	TRBJ1-5	12	CASAGGNQPQHF	TGTGCCAGCGCAGGGGGCAATCAGCCCCAGCATTTT
NA	TRBV2	TRBD1	TRBJ2-1	15	CASRNRQGIYNEQFF	TGTGCCAGCAGAAACCGACAGGGGATCTACAATGAGCAGTTCTTC
NA	TRBV19	TRBD1	TRBJ1-1	14	CASSIVRGRTEAFF	TGTGCCAGTAGTATAGTCAGGGGGCGCACTGAAGCTTTCTTT
NA	TRBV2	TRBD1	TRBJ1-3	14	CASSKDRGGNTIYF	TGTGCCAGCAGTAAGGACAGGGGTGGAAACACCATATATTTT
once	TRBV5-4	NA	TRBJ1-1	13	CASSFRGNTEAFF	TGTGCCAGCAGCTTCCGAGGGAACACTGAAGCTTTCTTT
NA	TRBV2	NA	TRBJ1-1	14	CASSLRHRDTEAFF	TGTGCCAGCAGTTTGAGGCACCGGGACACTGAAGCTTTCTTT
NA	TRBV2	NA	TRBJ1-4	13	CASMPIANEKLFF	TGTGCCAGCATGCCGATAGCTAATGAAAAACTGTTTTTT
NA	TRBV18	NA	TRBJ2-7	15	CASSLTSSKNYEQYF	TGTGCCAGCTCACTGACAAGCTCTAAAAACTACGAGCAGTACTTC
NA	TRBV19	TRBD2	TRBJ2-3	17	CASSTRAGGSLTDTQYF	TGTGCCAGTAGTACAAGGGCGGGGGGGAGTTTGACAGATACGCAGTATTTT
NA	TRBV6-1	NA	TRBJ1-2	14	CASSEGGGNYGYTF	TGTGCCAGCAGTGAAGGTGGGGGCAACTATGGCTACACCTTC
NA	TRBV19	NA	TRBJ1-5	15	CASSPRQVSNQPQHF	TGTGCCAGTAGTCCAAGACAGGTTAGCAATCAGCCCCAGCATTTT
NA	TRBV29-1	NA	TRBJ1-2	13	CSVVVESDYGYTF	TGCAGCGTTGTAGTGGAGTCAGACTATGGCTACACCTTC
NA	TRBV7-2	NA	TRBJ2-2	16	CASSYRGTVSTGELFF	TGTGCCAGCAGCTACCGCGGGACAGTCAGTACCGGGGAGCTGTTTTTT
NA	TRBV4-1	NA	TRBJ1-1	15	CASSQEARAWTEAFF	TGCGCCAGCAGCCAAGAGGCGAGGGCATGGACTGAAGCTTTCTTT
NA	TRBV27	NA	TRBJ2-1	16	CASSPMTGPTYNEQFF	TGTGCCAGCAGTCCAATGACAGGCCCGACCTACAATGAGCAGTTCTTC
NA	TRBV7-8	TRBD1	TRBJ1-2	14	CASSLMAGGVGYTF	TGTGCCAGCAGCTTAATGGCAGGGGGCGTAGGCTACACCTTC
NA	TRBV4-2	NA	TRBJ2-1	14	CASSQEVLDNEQFF	TGTGCCAGCAGCCAAGAGGTTCTAGACAATGAGCAGTTCTTC
once	TRBV15	NA	TRBJ2-7	13	CATSRDKHYEQYF	TGTGCCACCAGCCGTGACAAACACTACGAGCAGTACTTC
NA	TRBV15	TRBD1	TRBJ2-3	14	CATSGTGSTDTQYF	TGTGCCACCTCCGGGACAGGTAGCACAGATACGCAGTATTTT
few	TRBV6-4	TRBD2	TRBJ2-1	15	CASSDGGGSYNEQFF	TGTGCCAGCAGTGACGGGGGGGGTTCCTACAATGAGCAGTTCTTC
NA	TRBV29-1	NA	TRBJ1-2	12	CSVEELSYGYTF	TGCAGCGTTGAAGAGCTAAGCTATGGCTACACCTTC
NA	TRBV25-1	NA	TRBJ2-7	15	CASSDSSRSSYEQYF	TGTGCCAGCAGTGACTCCTCAAGGAGCTCCTACGAGCAGTACTTC
NA	TRBV4-2	TRBD1	TRBJ2-2	16	CASSRSPGQHTGELFF	TGTGCCAGCAGCCGCAGCCCGGGACAGCACACCGGGGAGCTGTTTTTT
NA	TRBV30	TRBD2	TRBJ2-1	13	CAWSAAGGHEQFF	TGTGCCTGGAGTGCAGCGGGAGGGCATGAGCAGTTCTTC